Listed below are T cell receptor beta chains from one sample, sequenced in a study of shared clonotypes between healthy human individuals. The table came from immunoSEQ multiplex PCR; TCRdb's copy has only in-frame clones and leaves some out. The data contain more than 150,000 clones, approximately 95% of them singletons. Sequencing was carried out using naive CD4+ T cells sorted from blood. The receptors originated from a woman in her thirties in good health. The CDR3 runs from the conserved cysteine through the conserved F or W. Fields, in order: J gene, clone size, V gene, D gene, CDR3 DNA, CDR3 protein. The D gene is left open where the match is weak. Clone size appears in some rows only: once, few, many, or a class for an expanded clone.

TRBJ2-2 once TRBV18 . TGTGCCAGCTCACCCACCGGGGAGCTGTTTTTT CASSPTGELFF
TRBJ2-7 . TRBV7-8 TRBD1 TGTGCCAGCAGCGACCAGGGGGCGCGGTCCTACGAGCAGTACTTC CASSDQGARSYEQYF
TRBJ2-7 once TRBV6-6 TRBD2 TGTGCCAGCAGAAAAGCGGGGAACGCCTACGAGCAGTACTTC CASRKAGNAYEQYF
TRBJ1-1 once TRBV5-1 . TGCGCCAGCAGCTGGGTAGGAGGCACTGAAGCTTTCTTT CASSWVGGTEAFF
TRBJ1-1 . TRBV7-6 . TGTGCCAGCAGCAAGACGAACACTGAAGCTTTCTTT CASSKTNTEAFF
TRBJ1-1 . TRBV7-9 . TGTGCCAGCAGCTTTCCGGGGGGCCCCCCAATGAACACTGAAGCTTTCTTT CASSFPGGPPMNTEAFF
TRBJ2-7 . TRBV28 . TGTGCCAGCAGTTTCGAGGGAAGGGTCTCCTACGAGCAGTACTTC CASSFEGRVSYEQYF
TRBJ1-1 . TRBV28 . TGTGCCAGCACCAGGGGGAACACTGAAGCTTTCTTT CASTRGNTEAFF
TRBJ1-5 . TRBV5-5 . TGTGCCAGCAGCTTGGAATCAGGAATACAGCCCCAGCATTTT CASSLESGIQPQHF
TRBJ1-2 . TRBV4-1 . TGCGCCAGCAGCCAGCCCCGGACCCGCCCGGGAGGCTACACCTTC CASSQPRTRPGGYTF
TRBJ1-5 . TRBV10-3 . TGTGCCATCAGTGAGGGAGACGAACGCCAGCCCCAGCATTTT CAISEGDERQPQHF
TRBJ2-1 . TRBV7-9 . TGTGCCAGCAGCGCTAGGGGGAGCTCCTACAATGAGCAGTTCTTC CASSARGSSYNEQFF
TRBJ2-3 . TRBV7-9 . TGTGCCAGCAGCTTCGGACAGTTAAGCACAGATACGCAGTATTTT CASSFGQLSTDTQYF
TRBJ2-6 . TRBV19 . TGTGCCAGTAGTATACGCGGGTCGGGGGCCAACGTCCTGACTTTC CASSIRGSGANVLTF
TRBJ2-7 . TRBV11-2 TRBD2 TGTGCCAGCAGCTTAGGCGGGAGAGTCGACGAGCAGTACTTC CASSLGGRVDEQYF
TRBJ1-2 . TRBV5-1 TRBD1 TGCGCCAGCAGCTTCCGACAGGGGCTTGGCTACACCTTC CASSFRQGLGYTF
TRBJ2-1 . TRBV19 . TGTGCCAGTAGTATGGACGTGGGGGCCTACAATGAGCAGTTCTTC CASSMDVGAYNEQFF
TRBJ2-7 . TRBV28 TRBD1 TGTGCCAGCAGTTACCTCATCTCGACCGGGACAGGGGACAACTACGAGCAGTACTTC CASSYLISTGTGDNYEQYF
TRBJ2-3 . TRBV5-1 . TGCGCCAGCAGCTTGGTGGAGAAAACAGATACGCAGTATTTT CASSLVEKTDTQYF
TRBJ1-5 . TRBV30 . TGTGCCTGGAGTGAGGGCAGGGCGGCTCAGCCCCAGCATTTT CAWSEGRAAQPQHF
TRBJ1-1 once TRBV19 TRBD1 TGTGCCAGTAGTTTCCGACAGGGTTACACTGAAGCTTTCTTT CASSFRQGYTEAFF
TRBJ2-7 . TRBV28 TRBD1 TGTGCCTCAACCGGGACAGGGGCGTTTGAGCAGTACTTC CASTGTGAFEQYF
TRBJ2-7 . TRBV5-5 TRBD1 TGTGCCAGCAACTATCAGGGGGCCGGCGAGCAGTACTTC CASNYQGAGEQYF